The clone carrying this TCR beta chain was recorded only once. These data belong to a study of blood T cell repertoires in COVID-19. J gave up 3 bases and V 3 bases, and 4 bases lay outside the gene matches. The germline CDR1 and CDR2 sequences are SGHRS and YFSETQ. CDR3 size: 15 residues. Original methodology: How many nucleated cells were present was estimated from reference gene primer amplification. Data came from immunoSEQ multiplex PCR; TCRdb stores just in-frame clones and leaves some out. V and J calls plus clone size are reproduced from that table; the DNA served to infer D and trimming. The table shows 50,000 to 60,000 clones, with over 85% occurring only once.

The gene calls are TRBV5-1 and TRBJ2-3, with 10 bases lining up with TRBD2. The sequenced sample was peripheral blood. The sequence was collected from a man aged 80 or over with active or convalescent COVID-19. The CDR3 bases are TGCGCCAGCAGCTCAGCGGGAGGGTGGACAGATACGCAGTATTTT. This translates into CASSSAGGWTDTQYF.